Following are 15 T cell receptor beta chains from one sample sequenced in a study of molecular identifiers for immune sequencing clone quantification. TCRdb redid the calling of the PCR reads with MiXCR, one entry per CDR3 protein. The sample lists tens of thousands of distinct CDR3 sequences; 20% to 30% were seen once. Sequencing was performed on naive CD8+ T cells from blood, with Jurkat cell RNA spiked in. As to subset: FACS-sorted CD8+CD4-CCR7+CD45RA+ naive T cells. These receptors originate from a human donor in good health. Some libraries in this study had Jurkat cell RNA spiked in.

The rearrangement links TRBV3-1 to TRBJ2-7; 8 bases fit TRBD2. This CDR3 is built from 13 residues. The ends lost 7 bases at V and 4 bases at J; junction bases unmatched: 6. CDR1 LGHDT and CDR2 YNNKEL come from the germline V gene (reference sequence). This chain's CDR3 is CASNRAGEYEQYF. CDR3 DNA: TGTGCCAGCAACCGAGCGGGGGAGTACGAGCAGTACTTC.

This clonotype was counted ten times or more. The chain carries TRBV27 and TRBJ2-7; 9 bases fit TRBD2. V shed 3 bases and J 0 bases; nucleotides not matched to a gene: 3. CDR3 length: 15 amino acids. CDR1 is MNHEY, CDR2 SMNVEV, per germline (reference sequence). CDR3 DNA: TGTGCCAGCAGTTTGCTAGCGGGGAGCTCCTACGAGCAGTACTTC. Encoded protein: CASSLLAGSSYEQYF.

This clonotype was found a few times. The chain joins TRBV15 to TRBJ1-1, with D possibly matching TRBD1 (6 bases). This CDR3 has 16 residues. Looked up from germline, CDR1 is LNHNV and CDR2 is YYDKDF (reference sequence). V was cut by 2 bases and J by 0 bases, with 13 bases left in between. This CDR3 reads CATSRPSGALNTEAFF. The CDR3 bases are TGTGCCACCAGCAGACCATCAGGGGCATTGAACACTGAAGCTTTCTTT.

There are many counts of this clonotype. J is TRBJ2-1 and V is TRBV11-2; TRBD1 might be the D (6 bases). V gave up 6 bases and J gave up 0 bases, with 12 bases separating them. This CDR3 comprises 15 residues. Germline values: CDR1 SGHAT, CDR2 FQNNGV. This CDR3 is CASRPGQSSYNEQFF. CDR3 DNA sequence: TGTGCCAGCAGACCGGGACAAAGCTCCTACAATGAGCAGTTCTTC.

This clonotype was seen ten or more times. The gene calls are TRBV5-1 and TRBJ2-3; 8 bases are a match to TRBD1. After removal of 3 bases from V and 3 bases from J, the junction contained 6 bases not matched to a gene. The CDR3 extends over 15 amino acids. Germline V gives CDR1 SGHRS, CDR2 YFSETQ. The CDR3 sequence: CASSSRQGSTDTQYF. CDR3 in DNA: TGCGCCAGCAGCTCCCGACAGGGGTCGACAGATACGCAGTATTTT.

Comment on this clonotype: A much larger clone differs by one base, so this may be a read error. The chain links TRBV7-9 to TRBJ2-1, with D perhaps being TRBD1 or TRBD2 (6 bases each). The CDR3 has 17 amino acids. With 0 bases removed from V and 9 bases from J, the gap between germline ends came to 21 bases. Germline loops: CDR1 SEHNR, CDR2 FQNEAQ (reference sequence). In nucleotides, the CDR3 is TGTGCCAGCAGCTTAGCCCCGGGAACAGGGACTGGTGGTGAGCAGTTCTTC. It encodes CASSLAPGTGTGGEQFF.

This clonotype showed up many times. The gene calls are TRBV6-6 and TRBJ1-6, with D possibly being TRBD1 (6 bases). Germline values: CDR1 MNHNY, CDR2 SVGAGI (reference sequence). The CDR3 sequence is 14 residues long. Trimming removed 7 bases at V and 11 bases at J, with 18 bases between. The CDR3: CASTPPGVGTPLHF. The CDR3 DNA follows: TGTGCCAGCACCCCGCCAGGGGTTGGGACACCCCTCCACTTT.

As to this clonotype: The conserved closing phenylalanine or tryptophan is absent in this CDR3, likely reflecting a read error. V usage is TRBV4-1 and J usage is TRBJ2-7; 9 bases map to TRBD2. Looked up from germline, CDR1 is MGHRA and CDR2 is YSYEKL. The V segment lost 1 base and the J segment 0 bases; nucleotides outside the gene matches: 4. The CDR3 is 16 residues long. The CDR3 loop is CASSQVAGESSYEQYL. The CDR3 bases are TGCGCCAGCAGCCAAGTAGCGGGGGAATCCTCCTACGAGCAGTACCTC.

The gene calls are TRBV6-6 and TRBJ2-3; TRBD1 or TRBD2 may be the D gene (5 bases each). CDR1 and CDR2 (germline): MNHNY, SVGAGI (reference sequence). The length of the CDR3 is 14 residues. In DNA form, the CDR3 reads TGTGTCTGCAGCCGGGACCCAGGCACAGATACGCAGTATTTT. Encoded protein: CVCSRDPGTDTQYF.

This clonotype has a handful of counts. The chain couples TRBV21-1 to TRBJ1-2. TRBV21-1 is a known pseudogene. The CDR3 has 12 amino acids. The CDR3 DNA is TGTGCCAGCAGCAAGTCAGCCCTCCACTACACCTTC. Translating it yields CASSKSALHYTF.

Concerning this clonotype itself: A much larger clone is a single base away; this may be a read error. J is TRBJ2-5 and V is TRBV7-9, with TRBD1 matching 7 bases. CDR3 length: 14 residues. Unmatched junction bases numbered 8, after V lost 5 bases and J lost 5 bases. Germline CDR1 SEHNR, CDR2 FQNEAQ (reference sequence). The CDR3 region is CASSITGAGETQYF. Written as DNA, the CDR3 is TGTGCCAGCAGCATCACAGGGGCGGGCGAGACCCAGTACTTC.

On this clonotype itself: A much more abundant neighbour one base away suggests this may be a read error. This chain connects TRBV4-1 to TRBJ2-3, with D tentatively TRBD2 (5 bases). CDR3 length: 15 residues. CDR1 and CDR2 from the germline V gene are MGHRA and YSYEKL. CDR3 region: CAGSQDPADTDTQYF. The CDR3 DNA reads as TGCGCCGGCAGCCAAGATCCAGCGGACACAGATACGCAGTATTTT.

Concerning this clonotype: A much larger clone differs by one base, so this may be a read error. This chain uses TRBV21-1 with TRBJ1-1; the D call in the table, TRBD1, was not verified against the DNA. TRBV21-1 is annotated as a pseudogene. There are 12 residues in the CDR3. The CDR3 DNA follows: TGTGCCAGCGGCATGGACAGGGTTCGCGCTTTCTTT. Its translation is CASGMDRVRAFF.

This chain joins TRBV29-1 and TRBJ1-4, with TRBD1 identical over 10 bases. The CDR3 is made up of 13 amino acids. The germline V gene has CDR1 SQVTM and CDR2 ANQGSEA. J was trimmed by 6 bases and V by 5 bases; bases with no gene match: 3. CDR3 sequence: CSVLTGGDEKLFF. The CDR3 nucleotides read TGCAGCGTTTTGACAGGGGGCGATGAAAAACTGTTTTTT. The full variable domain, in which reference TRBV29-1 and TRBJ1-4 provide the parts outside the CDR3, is SAVISQKPSRDICQRGTSLTIQCQVDSQVTMMFWYRQQPGQSLTLIATANQGSEATYESGFVIDKFPISRPNLTFSTLTVSNMSPEDSSIYLCSVLTGGDEKLFFGSGTQLSVL.

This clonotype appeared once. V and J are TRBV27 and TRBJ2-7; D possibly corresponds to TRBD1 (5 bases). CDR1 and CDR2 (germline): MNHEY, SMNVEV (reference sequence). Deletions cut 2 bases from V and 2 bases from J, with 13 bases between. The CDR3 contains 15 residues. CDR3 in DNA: TGTGCCAGCAGTTTAACAAGGGGCAGAACCTACGAGCAGTACTTC. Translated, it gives CASSLTRGRTYEQYF.